What follows are 6 T cell receptor beta chains derived from one specimen sequenced in a study of cytomegalovirus exposure and HLA in healthy donors. PCR involved 60 Vbeta and 13 Jbeta primers. Measured with immunoSEQ multiplex PCR; TCRdb has only the in-frame clones, and not every one. Of about 67,000 clones listed, roughly nine tenths were seen once; the top ten hold around 10%. Specimen: PBMCs. These receptors were obtained from a woman between 25 and 40 years old in good health and CMV-seropositive.

V is TRBV10-3 and J is TRBJ2-1, with D possibly matching TRBD2 (6 bases). CDR3 length: 15 amino acids. Germline lookup yields CDR1 ENHRY and CDR2 SYGVKD. V was clipped by 6 bases and J by 6 bases, with 18 bases between them. The CDR3 region is CAIRPSGLTVNEQFF. The CDR3 DNA sequence: TGTGCCATCAGGCCTTCGGGACTTACCGTCAATGAGCAGTTCTTC.

The chain links TRBV7-9 to TRBJ1-1; TRBD1 agrees at 7 bases. The CDR3 extends over 17 amino acids. Germline CDR1 reads SEHNR; CDR2 reads FQNEAQ (reference sequence). Unmatched junction bases numbered 14, after V lost 5 bases and J lost 2 bases. The CDR3, as DNA: TGTGCCAGCAGCCTACTGCCCGGGACAGCTATAAACACTGAAGCTTTCTTT. Its protein product is CASSLLPGTAINTEAFF.

The chain carries TRBV18 and TRBJ2-7, with D perhaps matching TRBD2 (6 bases). The V gene lost 4 bases and the J gene lost 1 base, with 14 bases spanning the gap. The CDR3 length is 15 residues. The germline V gene has CDR1 KGHSH and CDR2 LQKENI. The CDR3 DNA follows: TGTGCCAGCTCACTCATCGGGACTCGTTCCTACGAGCAGTACTTC. It encodes CASSLIGTRSYEQYF.

The chain employs TRBV1 and TRBJ2-2; the table's TRBD2 call for D was not verified on the DNA. TRBV1 is a known pseudogene. This CDR3 is 16 amino acids long. The CDR3 sequence is CTSSPTPGANTGELFF. CDR3 bases: TGCACCAGCAGCCCCACCCCGGGTGCGAACACCGGGGAGCTGTTTTTT.

The chain combines TRBV5-1 with TRBJ1-1; no clear D gene. Germline CDR1 and CDR2: SGHRS and YFSETQ. CDR3 length: 12 amino acids. V lost 4 bases and J 5 bases, leaving 9 bases between the germline ends. The CDR3 DNA is TGCGCCAGCAGCAGCGGAGGAACTGAAGCTTTCTTT. Encoded protein: CASSSGGTEAFF.

This rearrangement joins TRBV10-3 to TRBJ2-1; 8 bases are shared with TRBD2. The junction had 7 bases not matched to a gene; V was cut back by 3 bases and J by 6 bases. The CDR3 has 15 residues. Germline V gives CDR1 ENHRY, CDR2 SYGVKD. CDR3 in amino acids: CAISDPGLDGNEQFF. DNA for the CDR3: TGTGCCATCAGTGATCCGGGACTAGATGGCAATGAGCAGTTCTTC.